The rows below give T cell receptor beta chains drawn from one sample of a study of T cells after yellow fever vaccination. TCRdb re-called the 5' RACE reads with MiXCR, one entry per CDR3 protein. The profile covers about 160,000 distinct CDR3 sequences, with approximately 6.7% appearing a single time and 2.5% to 3% taken by the ten largest. The sequencing here drew on CD4+ T cells sorted from PBMCs, taken 5 days after the first yellow fever vaccination. Source of these receptors: a young man who received the YFV17D yellow fever vaccine. Both conserved end residues are part of each CDR3. Fields, in order: clone size, J gene, V gene, D gene, CDR3 DNA, CDR3 protein. D genes are given only for firm matches. Some rows have no size entry. The others give once, few or many, or a class for an expanded clone.

clone size: many; J gene: TRBJ1-1; V gene: TRBV12-3/TRBV12-4; D gene: TRBD1; CDR3 DNA: TGTGCCAGCACCATACAGGGGACTAACACTGAAGCTTTCTTT; CDR3 protein: CASTIQGTNTEAFF
clone size: NA; J gene: TRBJ2-1; V gene: TRBV4-3; D gene: NA; CDR3 DNA: TGCGCCAGCAGCCAAGAGTGGGCCTACAATGAGCAGTTCTTC; CDR3 protein: CASSQEWAYNEQFF
clone size: NA; J gene: TRBJ2-3; V gene: TRBV20-1; D gene: TRBD2; CDR3 DNA: TGCAGTGCCAACCCATCTAGCGGGGGCCGCACAGATACGCAGTATTTT; CDR3 protein: CSANPSSGGRTDTQYF
clone size: many; J gene: TRBJ2-1; V gene: TRBV19; D gene: NA; CDR3 DNA: TGTGCCAGTAGTATAGAGTCAGGTCCCTCAGACCTATCCTTCTACAATGAGCAGTTCTTC; CDR3 protein: CASSIESGPSDLSFYNEQFF
clone size: few; J gene: TRBJ2-7; V gene: TRBV4-1; D gene: NA; CDR3 DNA: TGCGCCAGCAGCCCCGGGGGGCTATCCTACGAGCAGTACTTC; CDR3 protein: CASSPGGLSYEQYF
clone size: many; J gene: TRBJ1-1; V gene: TRBV7-2; D gene: TRBD1; CDR3 DNA: TGTGCCAGCAGCTCCCGGAAAGGACAGGGAGAAGCTTTCTTT; CDR3 protein: CASSSRKGQGEAFF
clone size: few; J gene: TRBJ1-5; V gene: TRBV2; D gene: NA; CDR3 DNA: TGTGCCAGCACTGGACAGCTCAATCAGCCCCAGCATTTT; CDR3 protein: CASTGQLNQPQHF
clone size: few; J gene: TRBJ2-1; V gene: TRBV20-1; D gene: TRBD2; CDR3 DNA: TGCAGTGCTAGAATGGGACGGACGGGGGGGCCTCGGGATGAGCAGTTCTTC; CDR3 protein: CSARMGRTGGPRDEQFF
clone size: NA; J gene: TRBJ2-2; V gene: TRBV19; D gene: NA; CDR3 DNA: TGTGCCAGTAGGGACAGATCAAACACCGGGGAGCTGTTTTTT; CDR3 protein: CASRDRSNTGELFF
clone size: NA; J gene: TRBJ2-1; V gene: TRBV7-2; D gene: TRBD1; CDR3 DNA: TGTGCCAGCAGCTTAGTTGGACAGGGCCACAATGAGCAGTTCTTC; CDR3 protein: CASSLVGQGHNEQFF
clone size: few; J gene: TRBJ2-1; V gene: TRBV25-1; D gene: NA; CDR3 DNA: TGTGCCAGCAGTGCACGATCCTACAATGAGCAGTTCTTC; CDR3 protein: CASSARSYNEQFF
clone size: NA; J gene: TRBJ2-5; V gene: TRBV4-3; D gene: NA; CDR3 DNA: TGCGCCAGCAGCCTTCTCCCTGGGGACACGAAAGAGACCCAGTACTTC; CDR3 protein: CASSLLPGDTKETQYF
clone size: many; J gene: TRBJ2-1; V gene: TRBV4-2; D gene: TRBD2; CDR3 DNA: TGTGCCAGCAGCCAAGGGAGCGGGGGGTCGAATGAGCAGTTCTTC; CDR3 protein: CASSQGSGGSNEQFF
clone size: many; J gene: TRBJ1-6; V gene: TRBV12-3/TRBV12-4; D gene: NA; CDR3 DNA: TGTGCCAGCAGTTTATCACAGTATAATTCACCCCTCCACTTT; CDR3 protein: CASSLSQYNSPLHF
clone size: many; J gene: TRBJ2-1; V gene: TRBV12-3/TRBV12-4; D gene: TRBD2; CDR3 DNA: TGTGCCAGCAGAATTTGGGCTAGCGGGGGGCGAAATGAGCAGTTCTTC; CDR3 protein: CASRIWASGGRNEQFF
clone size: many; J gene: TRBJ2-3; V gene: TRBV6-5; D gene: NA; CDR3 DNA: TGTGCCAGCAGTTACTCTAGGGGGGGGGCCCGAGATACGCAGTATTTT; CDR3 protein: CASSYSRGGARDTQYF
clone size: NA; J gene: TRBJ2-1; V gene: TRBV5-4; D gene: NA; CDR3 DNA: TGTGCCAGCAGCTTGACGGGATGGGAGCAGTTCTTC; CDR3 protein: CASSLTGWEQFF
clone size: few; J gene: TRBJ2-5; V gene: TRBV7-2; D gene: NA; CDR3 DNA: TGTGCCAGCATGCAACAGGGCCCAGAGACCCAGTACTTC; CDR3 protein: CASMQQGPETQYF